Below, 20 T cell receptor beta chains from the same sample are listed, as sequenced in a study of B cell selection in AIRE deficiency. The regulatory T cell sort gate was CD4+CD25hiCD127low/negative. Data came from immunoSEQ multiplex PCR; TCRdb stores just in-frame clones and leaves some out. The profile shows roughly 24,000 clones, approximately 90% of them singletons. The source material was CD4+CD25+ Tregs sorted from PBMCs. These receptors came from a human donor in good health.

The V call is TRBV21-1, the J call TRBJ2-5; the table calls TRBD2, which could not be checked here. TRBV21-1 corresponds to a pseudogene. The CDR3 spans 15 residues. The CDR3 nucleotides read TGTGCCAGCAGCAAAGGCGGACTAGCGCAAGAGACCCAGTACTTC. As protein: CASSKGGLAQETQYF.

J is TRBJ1-1 and V is TRBV10-3; D may be TRBD1 (5 bases). The CDR3 has 12 amino acids. V lost 11 bases and J 1 base, leaving 11 bases between the germline ends. Per the germline V gene, CDR1 is ENHRY and CDR2 is SYGVKD. The CDR3 sequence is CASSTGNTEAFF. The CDR3 DNA sequence: TGTGCCTCCTCAACAGGGAACACTGAAGCTTTCTTT.

J is TRBJ2-2 and V is TRBV5-6; 10 nucleotides line up with TRBD2. CDR3 size: 16 residues. Germline trimming cut 2 bases from V and 9 bases from J; bases unmatched to any gene: 10. Germline V gene data show CDR1 as SGHDT and CDR2 as YYEEEE. As DNA, the CDR3 is TGTGCCAGCAGCTTTAGCGGGGGGTCATCCTTCCGGGAGCTGTTTTTT. Translation gives CASSFSGGSSFRELFF.

The chain links TRBV18 to TRBJ2-1, with a weak D call TRBD1 (5 bases). Trimming pared 6 bases from V and 8 bases from J, leaving 8 bases between. The germline V gene has CDR1 KGHSH and CDR2 LQKENI. The length of the CDR3 is 11 residues. CDR3 in amino acids: CASSSGYEQFF. CDR3 DNA: TGTGCCAGCTCGTCAGGGTATGAGCAGTTCTTC.

This clone appeared a few times. V gene TRBV7-2 combines with J gene TRBJ1-6; D unclear. The germline V gene encodes CDR1 SGHTA and CDR2 FQGNSA. CDR3 size: 15 residues. V lost 0 bases and J lost 8, with 11 bases in between. CDR3 in amino acids: CASSLARRRDSPLHF. CDR3 sequence (DNA): TGTGCCAGCAGCTTAGCGCGCAGGAGGGATTCACCCCTCCACTTT.

The chain uses TRBV9 and TRBJ2-1; 7 positions agree with TRBD1. Germline V gene sequence: CDR1 SGDLS, CDR2 YYNGEE. The CDR3 is 13 residues long. With 4 bases clipped from V and 6 bases from J, the junction kept 4 bases outside the gene matches. The CDR3 is CASSPRQGNEQFF. The CDR3 DNA follows: TGTGCCAGCAGCCCGCGACAGGGCAATGAGCAGTTCTTC.

This clone was seen once. The chain couples TRBV5-1 to TRBJ1-1; no reliable D call. Per the germline V gene, CDR1 is SGHRS and CDR2 is YFSETQ. The V gene lost 0 bases and the J gene lost 0 bases, with 6 bases spanning the gap. The CDR3 consists of 14 residues. In DNA, the CDR3 is TGCGCCAGCAGCTTGGAACTTGTGAACACTGAAGCTTTCTTT. Protein: CASSLELVNTEAFF.

The gene calls are TRBV5-4 and TRBJ2-5; possibly TRBD2 for D (5 bases). In germline, CDR1 is SGHNT, CDR2 YYREEE (reference sequence). The germline V and J ends were trimmed by 1 base and 5 bases, with 18 bases remaining between them. This CDR3 is 16 amino acids long. This CDR3 is CASSLRYGSFPETQYF. The CDR3, as DNA: TGTGCCAGCAGCTTGCGTTATGGGAGTTTTCCCGAGACCCAGTACTTC.

The chain uses TRBV29-1 and TRBJ2-3; D is perhaps TRBD1 (6 bases). V was trimmed by 5 bases and J by 1 base, leaving 13 bases between them. This CDR3 region has 14 residues. Germline V gives CDR1 SQVTM, CDR2 ANQGSEA. This CDR3 is CSVLPGVRTDTQYF. As DNA, the CDR3 is TGCAGCGTTCTTCCAGGGGTACGCACAGATACGCAGTATTTT.

V is TRBV6-1 and J is TRBJ1-6; D unclear. Trimming took 3 bases from V and 0 from J, leaving 9 bases between them. The CDR3 spans 16 residues. The germline V gene encodes CDR1 MNHNS and CDR2 SASEGT. CDR3 in DNA: TGTGCCAGCAGTGAGACCTTTAGCTCCTATAATTCACCCCTCCACTTT. Translated: CASSETFSSYNSPLHF.

The chain joins TRBV7-9 to TRBJ2-2; 11 nucleotides align to TRBD2. The germline CDR1 and CDR2 sequences are SEHNR and FQNEAQ (reference sequence). V shed 5 bases and J 4 bases; nucleotides not matched to a gene: 12. This CDR3 is built from 18 residues. The CDR3 DNA follows: TGTGCCAGCAGCGCGTTAGCGGGGGGGCCCGGTTCCACCGGGGAGCTGTTTTTT. Translation gives CASSALAGGPGSTGELFF.

This chain uses TRBV6-6 with TRBJ1-2, with TRBD1 as a possible D gene (5 bases). Germline CDR1 MNHNY, CDR2 SVGAGI (reference sequence). Trimming cost V 4 bases and J 0 bases, with 6 bases left between them. The CDR3 length is 13 residues. The CDR3 coding sequence is TGTGCCAGCAGTTTGACAGCTAACTATGGCTACACCTTC. This translates into CASSLTANYGYTF.

The J gene is TRBJ1-2, the V gene TRBV30, with TRBD1 as a possible D gene (5 bases). Trimming took 0 bases from V and 5 from J, leaving 13 bases between them. Germline lookup yields CDR1 GTSNPN and CDR2 SVGIG (reference sequence). The CDR3 length is 14 residues. The CDR3 loop reads CAWSVLLGAYGYTF. The DNA for the CDR3 is TGTGCCTGGAGTGTACTTTTAGGGGCGTATGGCTACACCTTC.

The chain employs TRBV7-2 and TRBJ2-7; 8 positions agree with TRBD2. CDR1 and CDR2 (germline): SGHTA, FQGNSA. The CDR3 spans 13 residues. The V and J ends lost 1 base and 7 bases, in that order; junction bases with no gene match: 3. The CDR3, as DNA: TGTGCCAGCAGCTTAGGAGGCGGGAGGGAGCAGTACTTC. Encoded protein: CASSLGGGREQYF.

The chain has TRBV4-1 and TRBJ1-6; D is undetermined. The CDR3 length is 16 residues. Germline-derived CDR1 and CDR2 are MGHRA and YSYEKL. V was shortened by 0 bases and J by 3 bases, with 9 bases between the two germline ends. CDR3 in amino acids: CASSQDAVSYNSPLHF. The DNA of the CDR3 is TGCGCCAGCAGCCAAGATGCTGTCAGCTATAATTCACCCCTCCACTTT.

The rearrangement links TRBV28 to TRBJ2-7, with D possibly called TRBD1 or TRBD2 (5 bases each). The V end lost 8 bases, the J end lost 7 bases, and 18 bases lay between the germline ends. CDR1 and CDR2 from the germline V gene are MDHEN and SYDVKM. CDR3 length: 13 residues. CDR3 loop: CASFRDGFGEQYF. DNA for the CDR3: TGTGCCAGCTTCCGGGACGGGTTTGGGGAGCAGTACTTC. Combining the CDR3 with reference TRBV28 and TRBJ2-7 gives the whole variable domain DVKVTQSSRYLVKRTGEKVFLECVQDMDHENMFWYRQDPGLGLRLIYFSYDVKMKEKGDIPEGYSVSREKKERFSLILESASTNQTSMYLCASFRDGFGEQYFGPGTRLTVT.

The chain combines TRBV28 with TRBJ2-3, with D possibly TRBD2 on 6 matching bases. This CDR3 is 14 amino acids long. Germline V gene sequence: CDR1 MDHEN, CDR2 SYDVKM. The V and J ends lost 7 bases and 2 bases respectively, with 13 bases between them. In nucleotides, the CDR3 is TGTGCCAGCAAAGAAGGAGGGAACACAGATACGCAGTATTTT. Protein sequence: CASKEGGNTDTQYF.

The chain uses TRBV18 and TRBJ2-1; D might be TRBD1 or TRBD2, each matching 5 bases. CDR1 KGHSH and CDR2 LQKENI come from the germline V gene. V gave up 1 base and J gave up 7 bases, with 14 bases separating them. This CDR3 region has 15 residues. The CDR3 spells CASSPRGFALNEQFF. Written as DNA, the CDR3 is TGTGCCAGCTCACCACGGGGGTTCGCTTTGAATGAGCAGTTCTTC.

Written as DNA, the CDR3 is TGTGCCAGCAGTTACTCGGGACAGAACTATGGCTACACCTTC. Its protein product is CASSYSGQNYGYTF. V is TRBV6-6 and J is TRBJ1-2; 7 bases match TRBD1. The trim removed 0 bases at V and 2 bases at J, leaving 0 bases unmatched. Germline CDR1 is MNHNY and CDR2 is SVGAGI (reference sequence). The CDR3 covers 14 residues.

The CDR3 loop is CASSTRTGMNTEAFF. CDR3 nucleotide sequence: TGTGCCAGCAGCACTAGGACGGGAATGAACACTGAAGCTTTCTTT. The rearrangement links TRBV11-3 to TRBJ1-1; D not certain. The germline CDR1 and CDR2 sequences are SGHNT and YENEEA. This CDR3 contains 15 residues. Deletions cut 5 bases from V and 0 bases from J, with 13 bases between. The variable domain in full, completed from reference TRBV11-3 and TRBJ1-1, reads EAGVVQSPRYKIIEKKQPVAFWCNPISGHNTLYWYLQNLGQGPELLIRYENEEAVDDSQLPKDRFSAERLKGVDSTLKIQPAELGDSAVYLCASSTRTGMNTEAFFGQGTRLTVV.